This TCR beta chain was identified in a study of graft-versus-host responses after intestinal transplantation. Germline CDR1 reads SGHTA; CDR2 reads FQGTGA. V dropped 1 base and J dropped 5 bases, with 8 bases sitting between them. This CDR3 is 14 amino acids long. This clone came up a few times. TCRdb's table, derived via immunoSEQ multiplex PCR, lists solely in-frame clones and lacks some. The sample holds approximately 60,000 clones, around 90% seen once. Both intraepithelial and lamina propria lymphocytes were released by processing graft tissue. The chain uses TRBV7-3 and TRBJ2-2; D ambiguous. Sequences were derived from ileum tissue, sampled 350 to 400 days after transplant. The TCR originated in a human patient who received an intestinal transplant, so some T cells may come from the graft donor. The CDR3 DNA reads TGTGCCAGCAGCTTAAATGTCGCGACCGGGGAGCTGTTTTTT. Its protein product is CASSLNVATGELFF.